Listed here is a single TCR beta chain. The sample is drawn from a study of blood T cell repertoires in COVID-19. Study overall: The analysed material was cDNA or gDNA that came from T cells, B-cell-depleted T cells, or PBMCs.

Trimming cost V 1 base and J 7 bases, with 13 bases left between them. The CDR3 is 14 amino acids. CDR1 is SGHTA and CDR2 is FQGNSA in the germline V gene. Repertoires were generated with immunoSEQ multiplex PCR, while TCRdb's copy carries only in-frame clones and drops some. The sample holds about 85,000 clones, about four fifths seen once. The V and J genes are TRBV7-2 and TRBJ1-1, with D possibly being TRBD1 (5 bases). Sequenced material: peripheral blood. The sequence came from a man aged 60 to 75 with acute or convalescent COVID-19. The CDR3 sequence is CASSLDLGPREAFF. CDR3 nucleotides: TGTGCCAGCAGCTTAGATCTGGGGCCGCGTGAAGCTTTCTTT. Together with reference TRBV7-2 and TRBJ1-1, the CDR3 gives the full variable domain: GAGVSQSPSNKVTEKGKDVELRCDPISGHTALYWYRQSLGQGLEFLIYFQGNSAPDKSGLPSDRFSAERTGGSVSTLTIQRTQQEDSAVYLCASSLDLGPREAFFGQGTRLTVV.